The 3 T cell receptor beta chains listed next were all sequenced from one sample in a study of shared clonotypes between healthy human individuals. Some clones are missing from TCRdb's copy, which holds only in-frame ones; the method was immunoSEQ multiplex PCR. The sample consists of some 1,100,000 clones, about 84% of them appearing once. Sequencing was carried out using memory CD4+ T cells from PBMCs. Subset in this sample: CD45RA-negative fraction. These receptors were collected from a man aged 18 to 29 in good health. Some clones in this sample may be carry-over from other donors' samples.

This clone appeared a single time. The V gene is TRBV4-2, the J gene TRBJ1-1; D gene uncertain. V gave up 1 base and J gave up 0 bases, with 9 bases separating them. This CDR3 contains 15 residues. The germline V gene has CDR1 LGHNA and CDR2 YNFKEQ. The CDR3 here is CASSQANTVNTEAFF. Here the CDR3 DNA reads TGTGCCAGCAGCCAAGCGAATACAGTGAACACTGAAGCTTTCTTT.

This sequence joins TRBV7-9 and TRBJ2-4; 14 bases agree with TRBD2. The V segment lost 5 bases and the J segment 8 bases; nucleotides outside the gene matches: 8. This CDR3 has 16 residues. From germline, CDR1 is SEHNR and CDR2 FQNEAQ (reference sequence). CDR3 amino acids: CASSRLAGGPFDIQYF. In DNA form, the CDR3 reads TGTGCCAGCAGCCGACTAGCGGGAGGGCCTTTCGACATTCAGTACTTC.

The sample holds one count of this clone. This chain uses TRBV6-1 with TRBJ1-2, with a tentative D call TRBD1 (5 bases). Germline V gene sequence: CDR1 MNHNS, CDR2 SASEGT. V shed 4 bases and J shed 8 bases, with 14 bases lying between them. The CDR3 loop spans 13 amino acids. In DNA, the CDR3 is TGTGCCAGCAGTGCGGGGGTAGCGGGGGGCTACACCTTC. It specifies CASSAGVAGGYTF.